A single sample is the source of the 10 T cell receptor beta chains below, sequenced in a study of blood T cells in healthy people across ages. A second roughly 6 to 11 cycle PCR used barcoded and J-beta primers. One entry per CDR3 protein results from TCRdb running MiXCR on the 5' RACE reads. The sample lists around 620,000 distinct CDR3 sequences; approximately 30% were seen once. The sample taken for sequencing was blood. All receptors come from a woman between 65 and 79 years old in good health.

The rearrangement links TRBV7-2 to TRBJ2-2; 9 positions match TRBD2. This CDR3 region has 18 residues. Trimming took 7 bases from V and 5 from J; bases not matched to a gene: 17. The germline CDR1 and CDR2 sequences are SGHTA and FQGNSA. CDR3 nucleotides: TGTGCCAGCACCTCAATCGGGTTGCGGGGGGGAAGGACCGGGGAGCTGTTTTTT. Amino acids: CASTSIGLRGGRTGELFF.

The CDR3 DNA sequence: TGCGCCAGCAGCCAAGATCGGACCTCCTACGAGCAGTACTTC. Its protein is CASSQDRTSYEQYF. The chain combines TRBV4-3 with TRBJ2-7; D remains unclear. Germline V gives CDR1 LGHNA, CDR2 YSLEER. The V gene lost 0 bases and the J gene lost 0 bases, with 6 bases spanning the gap. The CDR3 has 14 amino acids.

This clonotype was picked up a small number of times. The rearrangement joins TRBV6-5 to TRBJ2-1; D is uncertain. CDR3 length equals 15 residues. Germline CDR1 reads MNHEY; CDR2 reads SVGAGI. Deletions cut 5 bases from V and 7 bases from J, with 18 bases between. The CDR3 DNA follows: TGTGCCAGCAGTCAGCGACGGCTGGTAGGGAATGAGCAGTTCTTC. It encodes CASSQRRLVGNEQFF.

This clonotype was observed a handful of times. The V and J genes are TRBV20-1 and TRBJ2-5; TRBD2 matches at 7 bases. J gave up 2 bases and V 1 base, and 7 bases lay outside the gene matches. This CDR3 has 15 amino acids. CDR1 and CDR2 from the germline V gene are DFQATT and SNEGSKA (reference sequence). CDR3 in DNA: TGCAGTGCTAGAGGGATCCTAGCGGAACAAGAGACCCAGTACTTC. As protein: CSARGILAEQETQYF.

The chain has TRBV7-2 and TRBJ1-2; the D is unclear. This CDR3 is built from 14 residues. Germline lookup yields CDR1 SGHTA and CDR2 FQGNSA. Trimming took off 2 bases at V and 4 bases at J, with 11 bases between the two ends. The CDR3 DNA follows: TGTGCCAGCAGCTTAACGGGGATACTCTATGGCTACACCTTC. Translation gives CASSLTGILYGYTF.

The rearrangement links TRBV12-3 or TRBV12-4 to TRBJ1-1, with no clear D. The CDR3 is 11 amino acids. The germline V and J ends were trimmed by 5 bases and 10 bases, with 11 bases remaining between them. CDR3 in amino acids: CASSHRVGAFF. DNA for the CDR3: TGTGCCAGCAGTCATAGGGTGGGAGCTTTCTTT.

The V call is TRBV9, the J call TRBJ1-5; D unclear. Trimming took off 0 bases at V and 2 bases at J, with 9 bases between the two ends. The CDR3 has 15 residues. Germline-derived CDR1 and CDR2 are SGDLS and YYNGEE. CDR3 sequence: CASSVGAGGNQPQHF. The CDR3 nucleotides are TGTGCCAGCAGCGTAGGAGCGGGTGGCAATCAGCCCCAGCATTTT.

On this clonotype: A much larger clonotype is one base distant, so this may be a read error. V is TRBV9 and J is TRBJ1-1, with D uncertain. The length of the CDR3 is 12 residues. V lost 5 bases to trimming and J lost 10 bases, with 15 bases between them. Germline V gene sequence: CDR1 SGDLS, CDR2 YYNGEE. The CDR3 DNA sequence: TGTGCCAGCAGTGGCATGGAGCTGGGAGCTTTCTTT. This encodes CASSGMELGAFF.

The chain is built from TRBV29-1 and TRBJ2-7; D call uncertain. This CDR3 spans 12 amino acids. Germline CDR1 reads SQVTM; CDR2 reads ANQGSEA. Trimming shortened V by 4 bases and J by 2 bases, and 9 bases separated the two germline ends. The CDR3 is CSVVGLAYEQYF. In DNA form, the CDR3 reads TGCAGCGTTGTAGGGCTAGCCTACGAGCAGTACTTC.

This clonotype was counted a few times. The gene calls are TRBV7-9 and TRBJ1-3; 10 nucleotides line up with TRBD1. Trimming at V came to 5 bases and at J to 2 bases, leaving 6 bases not matched to a gene. There are 16 residues in the CDR3. Germline V CDR1 and CDR2: SEHNR, FQNEAQ (reference sequence). The CDR3 loop is CASSATGGAAGNTIYF. CDR3 sequence (DNA): TGTGCCAGCAGCGCGACAGGGGGCGCGGCTGGAAACACCATATATTTT.